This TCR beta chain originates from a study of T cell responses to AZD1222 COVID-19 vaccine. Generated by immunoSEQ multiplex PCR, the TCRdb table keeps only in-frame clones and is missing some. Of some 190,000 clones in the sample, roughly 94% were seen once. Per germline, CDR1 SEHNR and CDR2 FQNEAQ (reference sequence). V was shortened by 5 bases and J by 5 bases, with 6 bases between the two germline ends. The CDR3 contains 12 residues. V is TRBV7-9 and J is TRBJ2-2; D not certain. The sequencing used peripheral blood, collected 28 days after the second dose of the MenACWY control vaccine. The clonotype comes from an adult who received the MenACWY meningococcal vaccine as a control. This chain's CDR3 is CASSLETGELFF. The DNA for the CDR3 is TGTGCCAGCAGCCTGGAAACCGGGGAGCTGTTTTTT. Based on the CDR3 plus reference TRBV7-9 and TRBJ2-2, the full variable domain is DTGVSQNPRHKITKRGQNVTFRCDPISEHNRLYWYRQTLGQGPEFLTYFQNEAQLEKSRLLSDRFSAERPKGSFSTLEIQRTEQGDSAMYLCASSLETGELFFGEGSRLTVL.